This entry lists 18 T cell receptor beta chains sequenced from one sample in a study of blood T cell repertoires in COVID-19 (dated by TCRdb to 2020 to 2021). Receptor amplification or capture employed the immunoSEQ multiplex PCR assay. TCRdb stores this immuneACCESS table with in-frame sequences only. Part of the clones is absent; in the studies checked, under half of the shortfall reflects unresolved V genes, and no reason is known for the rest. The sample includes 63,000 or so clones, with 82% observed a single time. Over 40% of the sample lies in the top ten. Sequencing input: peripheral blood. The origin of the receptors is a human donor in a cohort sampled during active COVID-19.

The CDR3 here is CASSLKGVPYEQYF. CDR3 sequence (DNA): TGTGCCAGCAGCTTGAAGGGGGTCCCCTACGAGCAGTACTTC. J is TRBJ2-7 and V is TRBV5-4, with D perhaps TRBD1 (6 bases). Germline V gene data show CDR1 as SGHNT and CDR2 as YYREEE (reference sequence). This CDR3 is built from 14 residues. Trimming cost V 1 base and J 2 bases, with 10 bases left between them.

This rearrangement joins TRBV24-1 to TRBJ2-1; D is possibly TRBD2 (5 bases). Trimming took off 4 bases at V and 0 bases at J, with 12 bases between the two ends. From germline, CDR1 is KGHDR and CDR2 SFDVKD. This CDR3 has 16 amino acids. The CDR3 region is CATSDSMAGSYNEQFF. As DNA, the CDR3 is TGTGCCACCAGTGACTCCATGGCGGGCTCCTACAATGAGCAGTTCTTC.

The chain employs TRBV28 and TRBJ2-2; D might be TRBD1 (6 bases). This CDR3 is 15 amino acids long. Trimming shortened V by 7 bases and J by 7 bases, and 19 bases separated the two germline ends. Germline CDR1 MDHEN, CDR2 SYDVKM. CDR3 amino acids: CASKRFSGAFGELFF. The CDR3, as DNA: TGTGCCAGCAAGAGGTTTTCAGGGGCTTTCGGGGAGCTGTTTTTT. The full variable domain, with the rest looked up from reference TRBV28 and TRBJ2-2, is DVKVTQSSRYLVKRTGEKVFLECVQDMDHENMFWYRQDPGLGLRLIYFSYDVKMKEKGDIPEGYSVSREKKERFSLILESASTNQTSMYLCASKRFSGAFGELFFGEGSRLTVL.

CDR3 sequence reads: CASSLDSAGNTIYF. The CDR3 DNA follows: TGTGCCAGCAGCCTCGACAGTGCTGGAAACACCATATATTTT. The J gene is TRBJ1-3, the V gene TRBV7-9; D may be TRBD1 (5 bases). The CDR3 consists of 14 residues. Germline lookup yields CDR1 SEHNR and CDR2 FQNEAQ (reference sequence). V gave up 5 bases and J gave up 2 bases, with 10 bases separating them.

V usage is TRBV4-3 and J usage is TRBJ1-2; tentative D call: TRBD1 (5 bases). Germline loops: CDR1 LGHNA, CDR2 YSLEER. This CDR3 is 16 amino acids long. Trimming pared 0 bases from V and 6 bases from J, leaving 17 bases between. CDR3: CASSQDGGLLTDGYTF. The CDR3 bases are TGCGCCAGCAGCCAAGATGGGGGACTATTAACCGATGGCTACACCTTC.

The rearrangement links TRBV5-6 to TRBJ2-2; no firm D call. The CDR3 extends over 12 amino acids. The germline CDR1 and CDR2 sequences are SGHDT and YYEEEE. With 4 bases removed from V and 5 bases from J, the gap between germline ends came to 6 bases. The CDR3 nucleotides are TGTGCCAGCAGCGCCCAGACCGGGGAGCTGTTTTTT. Encoded protein: CASSAQTGELFF.

The chain combines TRBV5-4 with TRBJ2-5; 7 bases are a match to TRBD1. Germline lookup yields CDR1 SGHNT and CDR2 YYREEE (reference sequence). Unmatched junction bases numbered 8, after V lost 4 bases and J lost 5 bases. This CDR3 has 14 amino acids. Written as DNA, the CDR3 is TGTGCCAGCAGCCCGGGACAGAGGGTGGAGACCCAGTACTTC. Translating gives CASSPGQRVETQYF. The full variable domain, completed using reference TRBV5-4 and TRBJ2-5, is ETGVTQSPTHLIKTRGQQVTLRCSSQSGHNTVSWYQQALGQGPQFIFQYYREEENGRGNFPPRFSGLQFPNYSSELNVNALELDDSALYLCASSPGQRVETQYFGPGTRLLVL.

The chain has TRBV9 and TRBJ1-1, with TRBD1 as a possible D gene (6 bases). CDR3 length equals 17 residues. Germline V CDR1 and CDR2: SGDLS, YYNGEE. The V end lost 4 bases, the J end lost 4 bases, and 23 bases lay between the germline ends. The CDR3: CASSSHGGRGVGTEAFF. Written as DNA, the CDR3 is TGTGCCAGCAGCTCCCATGGGGGCCGAGGGGTAGGCACTGAAGCTTTCTTT.

This clone was recorded only once. The chain is built from TRBV27 and TRBJ1-4; no reliable D call. Germline values: CDR1 MNHEY, CDR2 SMNVEV (reference sequence). The CDR3 covers 14 residues. Trimming stripped 2 bases from V and 7 bases from J, with 11 bases between. The CDR3 is CASSLTPSGEKLFF. The CDR3 DNA sequence: TGTGCCAGCAGTTTAACCCCATCAGGTGAAAAACTGTTTTTT.

The rearrangement uses TRBV5-5 and TRBJ2-2; 8 positions match TRBD2. This CDR3 has 17 residues. Germline CDR1 is SGHKS and CDR2 is YYEKEE (reference sequence). Losses at the gene ends were 3 bases for V and 2 bases for J; bases not matched to a gene: 9. The CDR3 here is CASSYLSGETNTGELFF. Written as DNA, the CDR3 is TGTGCCAGCAGCTATCTTAGCGGGGAGACTAACACCGGGGAGCTGTTTTTT. The complete variable domain, with remaining parts taken from reference TRBV5-5 and TRBJ2-2, reads DAGVTQSPTHLIKTRGQQVTLRCSPISGHKSVSWYQQVLGQGPQFIFQYYEKEERGRGNFPDRFSARQFPNYSSELNVNALLLGDSALYLCASSYLSGETNTGELFFGEGSRLTVL.

The chain couples TRBV11-2 to TRBJ2-3, with 7 bases aligning to TRBD2. The CDR3 is 14 residues long. Germline values: CDR1 SGHAT, CDR2 FQNNGV. Losses at the gene ends were 3 bases for V and 1 base for J; bases not matched to a gene: 1. Written as DNA, the CDR3 is TGTGCCAGCAGCTTGGCGGGGGGCACAGATACGCAGTATTTT. It specifies CASSLAGGTDTQYF.

The genes are TRBV30 and TRBJ1-3; D perhaps matches TRBD1 (5 bases). The CDR3 extends over 17 amino acids. Germline CDR1 GTSNPN, CDR2 SVGIG (reference sequence). Deletions cut 2 bases from V and 0 bases from J, with 17 bases between. In DNA, the CDR3 is TGTGCCTGGAGTAAGCCTCGCGGTAGGGGCTCTGGAAACACCATATATTTT. This sequence encodes CAWSKPRGRGSGNTIYF.

The chain joins TRBV6-5 to TRBJ1-6; no clear D. CDR1 is MNHEY, CDR2 SVGAGI, per germline. The V and J ends lost 6 bases and 7 bases respectively, with 13 bases between them. The CDR3 consists of 14 residues. The CDR3 DNA reads TGTGCCAGCAGCGGTGGGCCTTCCAATTCACCCCTCCACTTT. Protein sequence: CASSGGPSNSPLHF.

CDR3 sequence (DNA): TGCGCCAGCAGCCAAGATCGTGTCAGTAGCACAGATACGCAGTATTTT. Its protein product is CASSQDRVSSTDTQYF. J is TRBJ2-3 and V is TRBV4-1, with unresolved D. Germline CDR1 and CDR2: MGHRA and YSYEKL. V gave up 0 bases and J gave up 0 bases, with 10 bases separating them. The CDR3 extends over 16 amino acids.

This clone was detected a few times. The chain has TRBV10-3 and TRBJ1-6; TRBD1 might be the D (5 bases). Trimming stripped 4 bases from V and 5 bases from J, with 6 bases between. Germline V gene data show CDR1 as ENHRY and CDR2 as SYGVKD. This CDR3 contains 13 residues. CDR3 sequence: CAISAGNNSPLHF. For the CDR3, the DNA is TGTGCCATCAGTGCAGGGAATAATTCACCCCTCCACTTT.

This chain joins TRBV6-2 or TRBV6-3 and TRBJ2-3, with a possible D match to TRBD2 (7 bases). Germline V CDR1 and CDR2: MNHEY, SVGEGT. The CDR3 runs to 15 residues. Trimming pared 4 bases from V and 4 bases from J, leaving 15 bases between. CDR3 loop: CASSFVWGGADTQYF. The DNA of the CDR3 is TGTGCCAGCAGTTTTGTATGGGGGGGCGCAGATACGCAGTATTTT.

The rearrangement uses TRBV7-2 and TRBJ2-7, with D possibly TRBD2 on 6 matching bases. The germline gives CDR1 SGHTA, CDR2 FQGNSA. V lost 5 bases and J lost 9, with 17 bases in between. The CDR3 contains 13 residues. In DNA, the CDR3 is TGTGCCAGCAGCCGGGACTTTGATAACGGGCAGTACTTC. It yields the protein CASSRDFDNGQYF.

The chain recombines TRBV27 with TRBJ2-5, with 14 bases aligning to TRBD2. Germline-derived CDR1 and CDR2 are MNHEY and SMNVEV (reference sequence). CDR3 length equals 17 residues. After removal of 6 bases from V and 2 bases from J, the junction contained 8 bases not matched to a gene. The CDR3 nucleotides are TGTGCCAGCAGACGGATGGGACTAGCGGGGGAGCAAGAGACCCAGTACTTC. Translated: CASRRMGLAGEQETQYF.